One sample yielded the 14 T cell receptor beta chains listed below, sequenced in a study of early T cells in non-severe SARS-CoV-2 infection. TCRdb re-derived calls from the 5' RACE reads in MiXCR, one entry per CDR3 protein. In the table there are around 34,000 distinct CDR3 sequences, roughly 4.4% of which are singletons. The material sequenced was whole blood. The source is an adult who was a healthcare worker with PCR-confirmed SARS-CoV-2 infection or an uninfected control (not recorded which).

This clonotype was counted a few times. This CDR3 is CASSRSDRYNEQFF. The CDR3 DNA reads as TGTGCCAGCAGCAGATCCGACAGATACAATGAGCAGTTCTTC. The chain couples TRBV6-6 to TRBJ2-1; D perhaps matches TRBD1 (5 bases). CDR3 length: 14 amino acids. In germline, CDR1 is MNHNY, CDR2 SVGAGI (reference sequence). The V gene lost 6 bases and the J gene lost 4 bases, with 13 bases spanning the gap.

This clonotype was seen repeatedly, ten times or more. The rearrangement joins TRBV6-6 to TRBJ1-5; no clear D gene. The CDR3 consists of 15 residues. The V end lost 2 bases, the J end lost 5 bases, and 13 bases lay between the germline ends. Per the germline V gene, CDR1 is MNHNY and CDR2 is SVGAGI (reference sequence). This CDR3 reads CASSYGVATDQPQHF. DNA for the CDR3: TGTGCCAGCAGTTACGGGGTCGCGACGGATCAGCCCCAGCATTTT.

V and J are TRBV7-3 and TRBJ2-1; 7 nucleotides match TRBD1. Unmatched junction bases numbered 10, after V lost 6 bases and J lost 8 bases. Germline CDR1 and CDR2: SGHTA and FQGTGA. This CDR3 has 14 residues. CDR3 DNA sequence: TGTGCCAGCAGTCTTACGGATACAGGGGATGAGCAGTTCTTC. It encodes CASSLTDTGDEQFF.

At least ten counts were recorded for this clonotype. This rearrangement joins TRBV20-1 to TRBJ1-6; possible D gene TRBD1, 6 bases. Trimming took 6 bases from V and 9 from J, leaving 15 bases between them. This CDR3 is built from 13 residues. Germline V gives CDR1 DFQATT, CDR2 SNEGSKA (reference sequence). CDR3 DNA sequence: TGCAGTGCGGTACAGGGTGCTGGTTCACCCCTCCACTTT. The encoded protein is CSAVQGAGSPLHF.

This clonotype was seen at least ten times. The CDR3 loop reads CSAILRTGQRETQYF. In nucleotides, the CDR3 is TGCAGTGCAATTCTACGGACAGGTCAGAGAGAGACCCAGTACTTC. The V gene is TRBV20-1, the J gene TRBJ2-5, with 7 bases that match TRBD1. CDR3 length: 15 residues. V lost 6 bases, J lost 4 bases, and 14 bases stayed unmatched. Germline CDR1 DFQATT, CDR2 SNEGSKA (reference sequence).

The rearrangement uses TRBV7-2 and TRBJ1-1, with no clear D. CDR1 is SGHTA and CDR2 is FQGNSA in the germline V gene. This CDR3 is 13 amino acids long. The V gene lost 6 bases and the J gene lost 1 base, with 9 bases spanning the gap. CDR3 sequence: CASSPRPNTEAFF. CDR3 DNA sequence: TGTGCCAGCAGTCCAAGGCCGAACACTGAAGCTTTCTTT.

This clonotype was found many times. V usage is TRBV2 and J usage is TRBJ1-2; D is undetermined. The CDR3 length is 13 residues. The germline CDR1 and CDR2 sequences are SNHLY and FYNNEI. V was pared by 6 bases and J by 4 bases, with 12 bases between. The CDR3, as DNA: TGTGCCAGCAGGGACGGGATTCCCTATGGCTACACCTTC. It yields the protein CASRDGIPYGYTF.

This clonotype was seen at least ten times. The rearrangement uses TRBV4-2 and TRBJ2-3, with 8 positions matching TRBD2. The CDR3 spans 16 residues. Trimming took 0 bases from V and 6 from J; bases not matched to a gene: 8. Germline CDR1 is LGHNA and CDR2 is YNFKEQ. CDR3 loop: CASSQEIGLAGDTQYF. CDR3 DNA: TGTGCCAGCAGCCAAGAAATAGGACTAGCAGGCGATACGCAGTATTTT.

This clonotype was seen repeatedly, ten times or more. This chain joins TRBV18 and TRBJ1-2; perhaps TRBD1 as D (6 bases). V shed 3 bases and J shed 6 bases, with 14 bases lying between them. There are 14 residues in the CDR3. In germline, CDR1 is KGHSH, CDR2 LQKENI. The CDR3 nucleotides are TGTGCCAGCTCACCTACCGGGACAAAGGATGGCTACACCTTC. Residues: CASSPTGTKDGYTF. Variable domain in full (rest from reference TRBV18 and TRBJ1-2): NAGVMQNPRHLVRRRGQEARLRCSPMKGHSHVYWYRQLPEEGLKFMVYLQKENIIDESGMPKERFSAEFPKEGPSILRIQQVVRGDSAAYFCASSPTGTKDGYTFGSGTRLTVV.

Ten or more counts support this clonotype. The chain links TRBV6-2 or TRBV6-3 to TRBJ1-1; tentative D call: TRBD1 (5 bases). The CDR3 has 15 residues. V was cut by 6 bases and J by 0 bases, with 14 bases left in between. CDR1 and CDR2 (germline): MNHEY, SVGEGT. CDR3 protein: CASSNAGAMNTEAFF. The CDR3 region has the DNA TGTGCCAGCAGCAACGCCGGGGCCATGAACACTGAAGCTTTCTTT.

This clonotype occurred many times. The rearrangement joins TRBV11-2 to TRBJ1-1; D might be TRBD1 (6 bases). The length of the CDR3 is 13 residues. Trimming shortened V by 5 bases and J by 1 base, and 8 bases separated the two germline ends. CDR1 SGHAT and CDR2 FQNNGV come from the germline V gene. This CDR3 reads CASSRDTNTEAFF. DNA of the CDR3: TGTGCCAGCAGCCGGGACACGAACACTGAAGCTTTCTTT.

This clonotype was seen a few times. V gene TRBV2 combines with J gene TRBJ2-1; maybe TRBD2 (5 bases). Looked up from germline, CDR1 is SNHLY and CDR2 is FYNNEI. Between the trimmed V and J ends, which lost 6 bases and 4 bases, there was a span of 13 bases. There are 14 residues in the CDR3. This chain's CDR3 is CASSPGGRYNEQFF. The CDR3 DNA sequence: TGTGCCAGCAGCCCAGGCGGGCGGTACAATGAGCAGTTCTTC.

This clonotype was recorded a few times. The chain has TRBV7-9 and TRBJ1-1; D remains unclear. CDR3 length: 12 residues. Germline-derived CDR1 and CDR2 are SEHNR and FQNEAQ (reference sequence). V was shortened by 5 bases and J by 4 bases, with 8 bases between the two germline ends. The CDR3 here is CASSPMATEAFF. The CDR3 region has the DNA TGTGCCAGCAGCCCAATGGCCACTGAAGCTTTCTTT.

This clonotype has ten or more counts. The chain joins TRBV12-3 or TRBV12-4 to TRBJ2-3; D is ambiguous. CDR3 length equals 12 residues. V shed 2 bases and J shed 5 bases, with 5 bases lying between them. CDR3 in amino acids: CASSLSLDTQYF. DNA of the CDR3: TGTGCCAGCAGTTTATCTTTAGATACGCAGTATTTT.